Listed below are T cell receptor beta chains from one sample, sequenced in a study of T cell changes during pregnancy in multiple sclerosis. Assay used: immunoSEQ multiplex PCR; TCRdb lists only in-frame clones, some missing. This table holds more than 55,000 clones, roughly nine tenths found once. Sequenced here: peripheral blood, sampled in the third trimester of pregnancy. These receptors were taken from a female donor in good health, enrolled as a control in a pregnancy study. CDR3s include the opening cysteine and the closing phenylalanine or tryptophan. A D gene is named only where the DNA matches it firmly. Clone size is given for some rows only: seen once, a few or many times, or a class if the clone is expanded.

v_gene: TRBV30
d_gene: TRBD1
len: 13
abundance: once
j_gene: TRBJ1-2
CDR3nt: TGTGCCTGGAGCCTTACAGGGGACTATGGCTACACCTTC
CDR3aa: CAWSLTGDYGYTF

v_gene: TRBV27
d_gene: TRBD1
len: 14
abundance: NA
j_gene: TRBJ2-5
CDR3nt: TGTGCCAGCAGTTCCTGGACAGGGCGAGAGACCCAGTACTTC
CDR3aa: CASSSWTGRETQYF

v_gene: TRBV5-1
d_gene: TRBD1
len: 14
abundance: NA
j_gene: TRBJ2-1
CDR3nt: TGCGCCAGCAGCCAGGGACAGGGAGGGTATGAGCAGTTCTTC
CDR3aa: CASSQGQGGYEQFF

v_gene: TRBV29-1
d_gene: TRBD2
len: 16
abundance: once
j_gene: TRBJ2-1
CDR3nt: TGCAGCGTGTGCCTTGGACTAGCGGGAGTCTACAATGAGCAGTTCTTC
CDR3aa: CSVCLGLAGVYNEQFF

v_gene: TRBV11-2
d_gene: NA
len: 18
abundance: once
j_gene: TRBJ2-3
CDR3nt: TGTGCCAGCAGCTTAGTAGGGGTTAAGGGTCAACAGGCAGATACGCAGTATTTT
CDR3aa: CASSLVGVKGQQADTQYF

v_gene: TRBV4-1
d_gene: NA
len: 15
abundance: NA
j_gene: TRBJ2-7
CDR3nt: TGCGCCAGCAGCCACCCCGAGGGGAGGTCAAGCGAGCAGTACTTC
CDR3aa: CASSHPEGRSSEQYF

v_gene: TRBV28
d_gene: NA
len: 13
abundance: NA
j_gene: TRBJ1-5
CDR3nt: TGTGCCAGCAGTACAGGGTCCGGCCAGCCCCAGCATTTT
CDR3aa: CASSTGSGQPQHF

v_gene: TRBV6-5
d_gene: NA
len: 12
abundance: once
j_gene: TRBJ1-2
CDR3nt: TGTGCCAGCGGAGAACAGGGCTATGGCTACACCTTC
CDR3aa: CASGEQGYGYTF

v_gene: TRBV18
d_gene: TRBD1
len: 16
abundance: NA
j_gene: TRBJ1-5
CDR3nt: TGTGCCAGCTCAGCCGAAGGACAGGGGGCTAGTCAGCCCCAGCATTTT
CDR3aa: CASSAEGQGASQPQHF

v_gene: TRBV6-5
d_gene: NA
len: 13
abundance: NA
j_gene: TRBJ1-1
CDR3nt: TGTGCCAGCAGTTACTCTTTCGACACTGAAGCTTTCTTT
CDR3aa: CASSYSFDTEAFF

v_gene: TRBV20-1
d_gene: NA
len: 11
abundance: NA
j_gene: TRBJ1-2
CDR3nt: TGCAGTGTCGAACTTTCATATGGCTACACCTTC
CDR3aa: CSVELSYGYTF

v_gene: TRBV7-9
d_gene: TRBD1
len: 17
abundance: NA
j_gene: TRBJ2-1
CDR3nt: TGTGCCAGCAGCTTAGAATACGGGACAGGGGGTCGGAATGAGCAGTTCTTC
CDR3aa: CASSLEYGTGGRNEQFF

v_gene: TRBV7-2
d_gene: NA
len: 11
abundance: NA
j_gene: TRBJ2-7
CDR3nt: TGTGCCAGCAGCCAGGACTACGAGCAGTACTTC
CDR3aa: CASSQDYEQYF

v_gene: TRBV9
d_gene: TRBD2
len: 18
abundance: NA
j_gene: TRBJ2-7
CDR3nt: TGTGCCAGCAGGCGAACCGGGACTAGCGGGAGGTTTTCCTACGAGCAGTACTTC
CDR3aa: CASRRTGTSGRFSYEQYF

v_gene: TRBV6-4
d_gene: TRBD2
len: 16
abundance: NA
j_gene: TRBJ2-1
CDR3nt: TGTGCCAGCAGTGAATCGACTAGCGGGGGGGCCGGTGAGCAGTTCTTC
CDR3aa: CASSESTSGGAGEQFF

v_gene: TRBV2
d_gene: TRBD1
len: 13
abundance: NA
j_gene: TRBJ2-7
CDR3nt: TGTGCCAGCAGTGGGACAGGGGACTACGAGCAGTACTTC
CDR3aa: CASSGTGDYEQYF

v_gene: TRBV27
d_gene: TRBD1
len: 13
abundance: NA
j_gene: TRBJ2-3
CDR3nt: TGTGCCAGCACCCGAGGGGGCGCAGATACGCAGTATTTT
CDR3aa: CASTRGGADTQYF

v_gene: TRBV7-9
d_gene: NA
len: 18
abundance: NA
j_gene: TRBJ2-2
CDR3nt: TGTGCCAGCAGCTCCTGGCCAGGGGCGCTTGAAAACACCGGGGAGCTGTTTTTT
CDR3aa: CASSSWPGALENTGELFF

v_gene: TRBV9
d_gene: TRBD2
len: 16
abundance: NA
j_gene: TRBJ2-5
CDR3nt: TGTGCCAGCAGCGTGTCTAGCGGGAGTCAGGTGGAGACCCAGTACTTC
CDR3aa: CASSVSSGSQVETQYF

v_gene: TRBV9
d_gene: TRBD2
len: 16
abundance: NA
j_gene: TRBJ2-3
CDR3nt: TGTGCCAGCATCCTCGGGACTAGCGGAAACACAGATACGCAGTATTTT
CDR3aa: CASILGTSGNTDTQYF

v_gene: TRBV28
d_gene: NA
len: 12
abundance: once
j_gene: TRBJ2-7
CDR3nt: TGTGCCACAGGGAAGGGCGTGGGGGAGCAGTACTTC
CDR3aa: CATGKGVGEQYF

v_gene: TRBV28
d_gene: NA
len: 13
abundance: NA
j_gene: TRBJ2-1
CDR3nt: TGTGCCAGCAGTTTAGCGGGTTACAATGAGCAGTTCTTC
CDR3aa: CASSLAGYNEQFF

v_gene: TRBV30
d_gene: NA
len: 13
abundance: NA
j_gene: TRBJ2-7
CDR3nt: TGTGCCTGGGGTCTCACATACTCCTACGAGCAGTACTTC
CDR3aa: CAWGLTYSYEQYF

v_gene: TRBV9
d_gene: TRBD2
len: 16
abundance: NA
j_gene: TRBJ2-1
CDR3nt: TGTGCCAGCAGCGTAGGGGGGGGGAAGAGTGGGAATGAGCAGTTCTTC
CDR3aa: CASSVGGGKSGNEQFF

v_gene: TRBV7-9
d_gene: TRBD2
len: 16
abundance: NA
j_gene: TRBJ2-1
CDR3nt: TGTGCCAGCAGCTTAGAACTAGCGAGCATGTACAATGAGCAGTTCTTC
CDR3aa: CASSLELASMYNEQFF

v_gene: TRBV18
d_gene: NA
len: 13
abundance: NA
j_gene: TRBJ2-7
CDR3nt: TGTGCCAGCTCGGACAGTTACCCCTACGAGCAGTACTTC
CDR3aa: CASSDSYPYEQYF

v_gene: TRBV30
d_gene: NA
len: 16
abundance: NA
j_gene: TRBJ1-6
CDR3nt: TGTGCCTGGAGTGACTCGCAGGGCTCCTATAATTCACCCCTCCACTTT
CDR3aa: CAWSDSQGSYNSPLHF

v_gene: TRBV18
d_gene: NA
len: 18
abundance: NA
j_gene: TRBJ2-3
CDR3nt: TGTGCCAGCTCACCTCAACGAGGGCTGGGAGGTGACACAGATACGCAGTATTTT
CDR3aa: CASSPQRGLGGDTDTQYF

v_gene: TRBV28
d_gene: NA
len: 15
abundance: NA
j_gene: TRBJ2-1
CDR3nt: TGTGCCAGCAGTTCACCAGGGGGGACCTACAATGAGCAGTTCTTC
CDR3aa: CASSSPGGTYNEQFF

v_gene: TRBV28
d_gene: NA
len: 13
abundance: NA
j_gene: TRBJ1-1
CDR3nt: TGTGCCAGCGGTACCGGGTGGTACACTGAAGCTTTCTTT
CDR3aa: CASGTGWYTEAFF

v_gene: TRBV30
d_gene: TRBD1
len: 15
abundance: once
j_gene: TRBJ1-5
CDR3nt: TGTGCCTGGACCTACCGGGACAGGGACGATCAGCCCCAGCATTTT
CDR3aa: CAWTYRDRDDQPQHF

v_gene: TRBV7-9
d_gene: TRBD1
len: 13
abundance: NA
j_gene: TRBJ2-5
CDR3nt: TGTGCCAGCAGCTTCCGACAGGGAGAGACCCAGTACTTC
CDR3aa: CASSFRQGETQYF

v_gene: TRBV2
d_gene: NA
len: 13
abundance: once
j_gene: TRBJ1-2
CDR3nt: TGTGCCAGCAGTGGGCGGCCGTCGGGGGGCTACACCTTC
CDR3aa: CASSGRPSGGYTF

v_gene: TRBV27
d_gene: NA
len: 14
abundance: NA
j_gene: TRBJ2-5
CDR3nt: TGTGCCAGCAGTGACATCAGGAGGGTAGAGACCCAGTACTTC
CDR3aa: CASSDIRRVETQYF

v_gene: TRBV7-2
d_gene: NA
len: 14
abundance: NA
j_gene: TRBJ2-7
CDR3nt: TGTGCCAGCAGCTTAGTCGTCCCAGCCTACGAGCAGTACTTC
CDR3aa: CASSLVVPAYEQYF

v_gene: TRBV5-4
d_gene: NA
len: 17
abundance: NA
j_gene: TRBJ1-2
CDR3nt: TGTGCCAGCAGCTTGGATTCAGTCGACAGGTGGGACTATGGCTACACCTTC
CDR3aa: CASSLDSVDRWDYGYTF

v_gene: TRBV7-7
d_gene: NA
len: 13
abundance: NA
j_gene: TRBJ2-5
CDR3nt: TGTGCTAGCCTCCCCGACAGTGGGGAGACCCAGTACTTC
CDR3aa: CASLPDSGETQYF

v_gene: TRBV5-1
d_gene: TRBD1
len: 16
abundance: NA
j_gene: TRBJ1-1
CDR3nt: TGCGCCAGCAGCTACAGGGGTAGCCCTTCGAACACTGAAGCTTTCTTT
CDR3aa: CASSYRGSPSNTEAFF

v_gene: TRBV18
d_gene: NA
len: 15
abundance: NA
j_gene: TRBJ2-3
CDR3nt: TGTGCCAGCTCACCCACCTATCAGGCCGCAGATACGCAGTATTTT
CDR3aa: CASSPTYQAADTQYF

v_gene: TRBV6-4
d_gene: TRBD2
len: 18
abundance: NA
j_gene: TRBJ2-2
CDR3nt: TGTGCCAGCAGTGACTCAGGTTCGCCTAGCGGACACACCGGGGAGCTGTTTTTT
CDR3aa: CASSDSGSPSGHTGELFF

v_gene: TRBV5-4
d_gene: NA
len: 16
abundance: once
j_gene: TRBJ1-2
CDR3nt: TGTGCCAGCACCCTACGTCGCGGGGTTTCCATCTATGGCTACACCTTC
CDR3aa: CASTLRRGVSIYGYTF

v_gene: TRBV14
d_gene: NA
len: 13
abundance: NA
j_gene: TRBJ1-6
CDR3nt: TGTGCCAGCAGCTCCTTCTTCGGTTCACCCCTCCACTTT
CDR3aa: CASSSFFGSPLHF

v_gene: TRBV27
d_gene: TRBD2
len: 12
abundance: NA
j_gene: TRBJ2-1
CDR3nt: TGTGCCAGCGGGGGAGGGTACAATGAGCAGTTCTTC
CDR3aa: CASGGGYNEQFF

v_gene: TRBV6-6
d_gene: TRBD1
len: 16
abundance: NA
j_gene: TRBJ1-5
CDR3nt: TGTGCCAGCAGTCCGACAGGGGGCGCCGGACCTCAGCCCCAGCATTTT
CDR3aa: CASSPTGGAGPQPQHF

v_gene: TRBV5-4
d_gene: TRBD2
len: 14
abundance: once
j_gene: TRBJ2-1
CDR3nt: TGTGCCAGCAGCCACAAGTTTAGCGGGAATGAGCAGTTCTTC
CDR3aa: CASSHKFSGNEQFF

v_gene: TRBV11-2
d_gene: TRBD1
len: 15
abundance: NA
j_gene: TRBJ2-2
CDR3nt: TGTGCCAGCAGCTTCCGTGACAGGGTGGTCGGGGAGCTGTTTTTT
CDR3aa: CASSFRDRVVGELFF

v_gene: TRBV27
d_gene: NA
len: 20
abundance: NA
j_gene: TRBJ2-1
CDR3nt: TGTGCCAGCAGTTTCCTTAATTTAGACGATAGCCGCATCACCCCTCATGAGCAGTTCTTC
CDR3aa: CASSFLNLDDSRITPHEQFF

v_gene: TRBV5-1
d_gene: TRBD2
len: 15
abundance: NA
j_gene: TRBJ2-5
CDR3nt: TGCGCCAGCAGCTTGGGACTAGCGGGGGTAGAGACCCAGTACTTC
CDR3aa: CASSLGLAGVETQYF

v_gene: TRBV13
d_gene: TRBD1
len: 13
abundance: NA
j_gene: TRBJ1-2
CDR3nt: TGTGCCAGCGCGGACAGGGAGGGATCAGGCTACACCTTC
CDR3aa: CASADREGSGYTF

v_gene: TRBV27
d_gene: TRBD1
len: 14
abundance: NA
j_gene: TRBJ1-5
CDR3nt: TGTGCCAGCAGTGTTAACAGGGGGCAACAGCCCCAGCATTTT
CDR3aa: CASSVNRGQQPQHF

v_gene: TRBV7-9
d_gene: TRBD2
len: 16
abundance: few
j_gene: TRBJ2-1
CDR3nt: TGTGCCAGCAGTTCATTAGCGGGGAGCTCCTACAATGAGCAGTTCTTC
CDR3aa: CASSSLAGSSYNEQFF

v_gene: TRBV6-1
d_gene: NA
len: 13
abundance: NA
j_gene: TRBJ2-7
CDR3nt: TGTGCCAGCCAGGACAGCCTTCTCTACGAGCAGTACTTC
CDR3aa: CASQDSLLYEQYF

v_gene: TRBV2
d_gene: NA
len: 13
abundance: few
j_gene: TRBJ1-5
CDR3nt: TGTGCCAGCAGTGGGGACATCTATCAGCCCCAGCATTTT
CDR3aa: CASSGDIYQPQHF

v_gene: TRBV2
d_gene: NA
len: 11
abundance: NA
j_gene: TRBJ1-1
CDR3nt: TGTGCCAGCAGCCTCGACACTGAAGCTTTCTTT
CDR3aa: CASSLDTEAFF

v_gene: TRBV5-6
d_gene: TRBD1
len: 14
abundance: once
j_gene: TRBJ1-2
CDR3nt: TGTGCCAGCAGCTACGACAGGGGGCCGCGTGGCTACACCTTC
CDR3aa: CASSYDRGPRGYTF